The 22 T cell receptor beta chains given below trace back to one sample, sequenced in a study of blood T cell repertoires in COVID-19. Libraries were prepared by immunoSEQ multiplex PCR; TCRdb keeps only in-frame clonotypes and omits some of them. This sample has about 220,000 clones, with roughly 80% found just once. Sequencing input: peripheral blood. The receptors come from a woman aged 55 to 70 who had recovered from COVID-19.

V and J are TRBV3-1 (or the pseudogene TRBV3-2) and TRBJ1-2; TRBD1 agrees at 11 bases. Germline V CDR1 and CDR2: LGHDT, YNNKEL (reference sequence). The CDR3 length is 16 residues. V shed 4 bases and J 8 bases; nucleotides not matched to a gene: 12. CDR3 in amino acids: CASSPPLGQGAEGYTF. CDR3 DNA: TGTGCCAGCAGCCCCCCCCTCGGACAGGGGGCCGAGGGCTACACCTTC.

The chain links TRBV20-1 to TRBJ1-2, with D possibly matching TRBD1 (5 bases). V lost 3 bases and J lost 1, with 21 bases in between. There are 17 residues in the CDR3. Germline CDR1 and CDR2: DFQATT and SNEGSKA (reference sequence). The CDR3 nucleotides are TGCAGTGCTAGTGGGCCAGGGCTCCCTAAAAATAACTATGGCTACACCTTC. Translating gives CSASGPGLPKNNYGYTF.

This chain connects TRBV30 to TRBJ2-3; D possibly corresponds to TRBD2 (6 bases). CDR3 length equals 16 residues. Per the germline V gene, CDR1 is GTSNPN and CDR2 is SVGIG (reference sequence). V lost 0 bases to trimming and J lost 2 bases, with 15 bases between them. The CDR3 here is CAWSVVGGWDTDTQYF. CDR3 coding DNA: TGTGCCTGGAGTGTAGTTGGGGGGTGGGACACAGATACGCAGTATTTT.

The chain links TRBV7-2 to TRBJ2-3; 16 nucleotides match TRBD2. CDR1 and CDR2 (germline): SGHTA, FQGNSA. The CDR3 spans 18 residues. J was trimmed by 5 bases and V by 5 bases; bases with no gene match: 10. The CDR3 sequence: CASSLGTSGGAVVDTQYF. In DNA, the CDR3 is TGTGCCAGCAGCCTCGGGACTAGCGGGGGGGCAGTCGTAGATACGCAGTATTTT.

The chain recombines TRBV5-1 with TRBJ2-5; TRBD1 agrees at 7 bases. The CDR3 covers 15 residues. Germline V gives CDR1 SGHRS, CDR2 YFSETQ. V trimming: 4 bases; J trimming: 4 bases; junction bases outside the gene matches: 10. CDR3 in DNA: TGCGCCAGCAGCGGCGAGGGGGCGCGAGGAGAGACCCAGTACTTC. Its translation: CASSGEGARGETQYF.

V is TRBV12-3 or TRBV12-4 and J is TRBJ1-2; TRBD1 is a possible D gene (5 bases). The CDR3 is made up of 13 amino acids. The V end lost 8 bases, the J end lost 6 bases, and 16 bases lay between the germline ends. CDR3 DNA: TGTGCCAGCCGGGGGAGCGCTTTACATGGCTACACCTTC. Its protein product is CASRGSALHGYTF.

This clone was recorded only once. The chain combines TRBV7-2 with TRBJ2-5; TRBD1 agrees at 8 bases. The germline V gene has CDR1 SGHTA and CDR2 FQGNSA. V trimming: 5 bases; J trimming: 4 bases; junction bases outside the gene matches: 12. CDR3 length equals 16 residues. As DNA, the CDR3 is TGTGCCAGCAGCCTCATCCAGGGGGCGCTCGGAGAGACCCAGTACTTC. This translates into CASSLIQGALGETQYF.

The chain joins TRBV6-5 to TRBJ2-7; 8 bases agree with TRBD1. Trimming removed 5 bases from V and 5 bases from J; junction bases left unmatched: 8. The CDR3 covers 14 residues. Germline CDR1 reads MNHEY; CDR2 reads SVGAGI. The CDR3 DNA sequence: TGTGCCAGCAGTCGGACAGGGAAAGGCCACGAGCAGTACTTC. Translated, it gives CASSRTGKGHEQYF.

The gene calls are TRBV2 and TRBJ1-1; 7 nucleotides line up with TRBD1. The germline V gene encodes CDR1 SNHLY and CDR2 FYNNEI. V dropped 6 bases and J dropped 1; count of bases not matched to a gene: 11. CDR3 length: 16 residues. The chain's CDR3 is CASSLPIGTENTEAFF. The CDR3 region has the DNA TGTGCCAGCAGCCTCCCCATCGGGACAGAGAACACTGAAGCTTTCTTT.

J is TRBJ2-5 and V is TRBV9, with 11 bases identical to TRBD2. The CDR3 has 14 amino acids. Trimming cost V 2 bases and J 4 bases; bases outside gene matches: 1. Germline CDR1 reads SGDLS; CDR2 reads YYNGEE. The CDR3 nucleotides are TGTGCCAGCAGCGTTGGGACTAGCGGAGAGACCCAGTACTTC. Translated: CASSVGTSGETQYF.

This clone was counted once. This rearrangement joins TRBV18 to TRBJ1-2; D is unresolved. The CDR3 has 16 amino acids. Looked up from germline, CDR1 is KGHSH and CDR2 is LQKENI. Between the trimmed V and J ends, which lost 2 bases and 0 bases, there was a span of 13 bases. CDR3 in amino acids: CASSPFEGASNYGYTF. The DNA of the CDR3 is TGTGCCAGCTCACCATTCGAGGGCGCCTCTAACTATGGCTACACCTTC.

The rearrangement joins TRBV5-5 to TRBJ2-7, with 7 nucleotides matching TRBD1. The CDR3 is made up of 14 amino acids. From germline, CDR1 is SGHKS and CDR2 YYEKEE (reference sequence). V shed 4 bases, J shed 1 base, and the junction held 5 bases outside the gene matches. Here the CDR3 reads CASSGAGGSYEQYF. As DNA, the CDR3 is TGTGCCAGCAGCGGGGCAGGGGGTTCCTACGAGCAGTACTTC.

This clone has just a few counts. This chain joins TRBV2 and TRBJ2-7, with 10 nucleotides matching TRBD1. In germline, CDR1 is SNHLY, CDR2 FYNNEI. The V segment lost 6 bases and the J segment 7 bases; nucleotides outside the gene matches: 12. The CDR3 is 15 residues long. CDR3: CASSAPGQGSWEQYF. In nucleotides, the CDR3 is TGTGCCAGCAGCGCCCCGGGACAGGGGTCGTGGGAGCAGTACTTC.

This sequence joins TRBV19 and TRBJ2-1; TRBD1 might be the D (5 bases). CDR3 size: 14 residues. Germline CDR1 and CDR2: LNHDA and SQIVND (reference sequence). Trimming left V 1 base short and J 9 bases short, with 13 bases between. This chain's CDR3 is CASSIGPGKGEQFF. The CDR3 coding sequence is TGTGCCAGTAGTATAGGCCCAGGGAAGGGTGAGCAGTTCTTC.

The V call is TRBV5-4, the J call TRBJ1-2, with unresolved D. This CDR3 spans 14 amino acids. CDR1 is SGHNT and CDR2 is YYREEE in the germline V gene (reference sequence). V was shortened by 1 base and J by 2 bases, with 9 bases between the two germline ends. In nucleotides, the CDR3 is TGTGCCAGCAGCTTGACGGCGGTGAACTATGGCTACACCTTC. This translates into CASSLTAVNYGYTF.

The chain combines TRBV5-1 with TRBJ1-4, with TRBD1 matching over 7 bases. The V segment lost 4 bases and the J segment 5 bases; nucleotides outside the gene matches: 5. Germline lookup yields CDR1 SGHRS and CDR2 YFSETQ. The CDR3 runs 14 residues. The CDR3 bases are TGCGCCAGCAGCAAGGACAGGCTGAATGAAAAACTGTTTTTT. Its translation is CASSKDRLNEKLFF.

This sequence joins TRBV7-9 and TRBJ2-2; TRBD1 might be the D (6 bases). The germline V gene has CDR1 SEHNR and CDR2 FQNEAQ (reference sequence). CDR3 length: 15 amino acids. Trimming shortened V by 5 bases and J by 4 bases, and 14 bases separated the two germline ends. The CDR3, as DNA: TGTGCCAGCAGCGATCAGGGGAAGGGCACCGGGGAGCTGTTTTTT. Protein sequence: CASSDQGKGTGELFF.

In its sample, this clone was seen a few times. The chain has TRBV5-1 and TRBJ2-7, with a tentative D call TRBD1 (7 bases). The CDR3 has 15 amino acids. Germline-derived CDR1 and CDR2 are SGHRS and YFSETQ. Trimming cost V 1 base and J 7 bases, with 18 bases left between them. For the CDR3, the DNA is TGCGCCAGCAGCTTGTATCCGCGGCAGGGGGGTGAGCAGTACTTC. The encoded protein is CASSLYPRQGGEQYF.

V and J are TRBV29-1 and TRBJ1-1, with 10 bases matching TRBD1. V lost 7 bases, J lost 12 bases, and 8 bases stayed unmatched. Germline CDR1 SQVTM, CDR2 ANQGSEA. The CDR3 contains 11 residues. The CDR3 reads CSGQGAGGTFF. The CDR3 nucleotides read TGCAGCGGACAGGGGGCTGGAGGGACTTTCTTT.

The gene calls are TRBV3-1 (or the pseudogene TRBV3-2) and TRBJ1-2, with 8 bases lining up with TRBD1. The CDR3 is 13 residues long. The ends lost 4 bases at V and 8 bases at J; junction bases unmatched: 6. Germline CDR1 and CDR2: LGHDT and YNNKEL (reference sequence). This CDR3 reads CASSPGQGWGYTF. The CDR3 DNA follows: TGTGCCAGCAGCCCCGGACAGGGATGGGGCTACACCTTC.

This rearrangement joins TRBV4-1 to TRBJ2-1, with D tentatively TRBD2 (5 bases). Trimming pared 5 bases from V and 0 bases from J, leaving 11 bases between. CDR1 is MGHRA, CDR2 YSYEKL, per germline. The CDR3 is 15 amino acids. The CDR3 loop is CASSTTISSYNEQFF. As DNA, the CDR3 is TGCGCCAGCAGCACGACTATAAGCTCCTACAATGAGCAGTTCTTC.

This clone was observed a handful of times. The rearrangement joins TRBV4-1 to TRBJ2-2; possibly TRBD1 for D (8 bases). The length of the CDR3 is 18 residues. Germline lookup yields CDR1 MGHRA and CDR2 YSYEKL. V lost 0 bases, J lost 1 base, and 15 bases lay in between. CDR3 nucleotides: TGCGCCAGCAGCCAAGAGGGGCGGGGGACAGGGAACACCGGGGAGCTGTTTTTT. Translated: CASSQEGRGTGNTGELFF.